Given below is one TCR beta chain in context. What it recognizes is unknown. This entry comes from a study of T cell responses to AZD1222 COVID-19 vaccine. About the study: Pooled samples include second doses given at about 4 or 12 weeks. Study-wide findings and caveats: CD4 TCRs linked to vaccination spanned spike, dominating at 160-218 and 743-854.

Trimming took 5 bases from V and 0 from J; bases not matched to a gene: 4. CDR1 is MDHEN, CDR2 SYDVKM, per germline. This CDR3 has 16 residues. The repertoire was sequenced with immunoSEQ multiplex PCR; TCRdb's copy has only in-frame clones and lacks some. This repertoire shows about 85,000 clones, 80% to 90% found once; its top ten account for around 8.2%. This receptor was obtained from an adult in good health. The sample in question was peripheral blood, obtained on day 0 of AZD1222 vaccination. This chain uses TRBV28 with TRBJ2-1, with 10 nucleotides matching TRBD2. DNA for the CDR3: TGTGCCAGCAGTGTCAAGCGGGAGGGCTCCTACAATGAGCAGTTCTTC. Translation: CASSVKREGSYNEQFF.